This passage covers 9 T cell receptor beta chains from one sample sequenced in a study of CD8 T cells in ankylosing spondylitis. One entry per CDR3 protein, called by TCRdb with MiXCR from the 5' RACE reads. This table holds under 450,000 distinct CDR3 sequences, more than 20% found once. Sequenced input: blood, either unsorted or a sorted T cell fraction (not recorded which). These receptors all stem from a male donor with ankylosing spondylitis or in good health (not recorded which).

The CDR3 DNA follows: TGTGCCAGCAGCTTAACGGAAATCCTGAAGACAGGGTGGAATGAGCAGTTCTTC. This sequence encodes CASSLTEILKTGWNEQFF. This chain links TRBV11-1 with TRBJ2-1; TRBD1 matches at 7 bases. J gave up 7 bases and V 2 bases, and 17 bases lay outside the gene matches. The CDR3 sequence is 18 residues long. Germline V gene lookup returns CDR1 SGHAT and CDR2 FQDESV (reference sequence).

This clonotype came up a few times. This chain joins TRBV27 and TRBJ2-1, with D unresolved. The germline V gene encodes CDR1 MNHEY and CDR2 SMNVEV (reference sequence). The CDR3 loop spans 15 amino acids. V lost 3 bases and J lost 0, with 9 bases in between. This CDR3 is CASSLEQRSYNEQFF. The CDR3 DNA sequence: TGTGCCAGCAGTTTGGAGCAGCGCTCCTACAATGAGCAGTTCTTC.

The V and J genes are TRBV4-1 and TRBJ2-1, with 8 bases that match TRBD2. V shed 0 bases and J 9 bases; nucleotides not matched to a gene: 7. The germline V gene encodes CDR1 MGHRA and CDR2 YSYEKL. The CDR3 runs to 15 residues. The CDR3, as DNA: TGCGCCAGCAGCCAAGAACGGGGGGGAGGGTTTGAGCAGTTCTTC. Protein product: CASSQERGGGFEQFF.

In regard to this clonotype: At one of its ends the junction is not consistent with the germline gene, which may arise from a read error. V and J are TRBV3-1 and TRBJ2-7; possible D gene TRBD2, 5 bases. This CDR3 comprises 15 residues. Germline V CDR1 and CDR2: LGHDT, YNNKEL (reference sequence). CDR3 loop: CPSSQEGLSSYEQYF. The CDR3 DNA follows: TGTCCCAGCAGCCAAGAGGGCCTCTCCTCCTACGAGCAGTACTTC.

This clonotype was seen once. The rearrangement joins TRBV7-9 to TRBJ2-7, with D unclear. The CDR3 is made up of 10 amino acids. CDR1 is SEHNR and CDR2 is FQNEAQ in the germline V gene (reference sequence). V was pared by 3 bases and J by 6 bases, with 3 bases between. The DNA for the CDR3 is TGTGCCAGCAGCTTCCTCGAGCAGTACTTC. This gives the protein CASSFLEQYF.

At least ten counts were recorded for this clonotype. V gene TRBV11-2 combines with J gene TRBJ2-7; no definite D call. The V gene lost 1 base and the J gene lost 6 bases, with 16 bases spanning the gap. The CDR3 spans 15 residues. Germline CDR1 SGHAT, CDR2 FQNNGV. CDR3 residues: CASSLVGGPQVEQYF. The CDR3 DNA sequence: TGTGCCAGCAGCTTAGTCGGCGGCCCGCAGGTCGAGCAGTACTTC.

The chain joins TRBV12-3 or TRBV12-4 to TRBJ2-1, with TRBD2 identical over 8 bases. Trimming cost V 0 bases and J 6 bases; bases outside gene matches: 10. The CDR3 is made up of 17 amino acids. The CDR3 nucleotides read TGTGCCAGCAGTTTAGCGGGTCCAGCGGGGGCCGCCAATGAGCAGTTCTTC. Its translation: CASSLAGPAGAANEQFF.

Only a few counts were recorded for this clonotype. The chain carries TRBV28 and TRBJ2-2, with D unclear. Trimming took 5 bases from V and 3 from J, leaving 16 bases between them. Germline lookup yields CDR1 MDHEN and CDR2 SYDVKM. This CDR3 is built from 16 residues. In nucleotides, the CDR3 is TGTGCCAGCAGTCCCCTCTCGGTAATCCACACCGGGGAGCTGTTTTTT. Translated: CASSPLSVIHTGELFF.

The chain carries TRBV13 and TRBJ2-5, with 7 positions matching TRBD1. V lost 5 bases and J lost 6; bases outside the gene matches: 9. The germline V gene has CDR1 PRHDT and CDR2 FYEKMQ (reference sequence). This CDR3 is 14 amino acids long. CDR3 protein: CASSEQGFGKTQYF. The DNA for the CDR3 is TGTGCCAGCAGCGAACAGGGGTTCGGGAAGACCCAGTACTTC.